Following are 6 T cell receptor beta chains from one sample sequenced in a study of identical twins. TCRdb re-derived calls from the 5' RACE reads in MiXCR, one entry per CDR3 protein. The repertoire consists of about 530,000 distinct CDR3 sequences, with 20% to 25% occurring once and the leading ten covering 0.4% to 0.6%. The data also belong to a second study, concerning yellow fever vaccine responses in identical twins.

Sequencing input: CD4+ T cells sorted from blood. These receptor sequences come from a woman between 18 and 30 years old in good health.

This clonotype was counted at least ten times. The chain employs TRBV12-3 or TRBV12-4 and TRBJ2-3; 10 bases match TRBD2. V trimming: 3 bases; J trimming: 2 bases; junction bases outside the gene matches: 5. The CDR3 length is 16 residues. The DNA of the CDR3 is TGTGCCAGCAGTTTGGGAGCGGGAGGGCTCACAGATACGCAGTATTTT. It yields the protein CASSLGAGGLTDTQYF.

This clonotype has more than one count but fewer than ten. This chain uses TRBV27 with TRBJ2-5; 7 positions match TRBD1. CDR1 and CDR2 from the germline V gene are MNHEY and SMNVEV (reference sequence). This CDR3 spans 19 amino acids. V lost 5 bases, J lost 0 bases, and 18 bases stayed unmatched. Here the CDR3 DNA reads TGTGCCAGCAGTCCACTCGGCCTGGGTCCCGGACAGGACCAAGAGACCCAGTACTTC. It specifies CASSPLGLGPGQDQETQYF.

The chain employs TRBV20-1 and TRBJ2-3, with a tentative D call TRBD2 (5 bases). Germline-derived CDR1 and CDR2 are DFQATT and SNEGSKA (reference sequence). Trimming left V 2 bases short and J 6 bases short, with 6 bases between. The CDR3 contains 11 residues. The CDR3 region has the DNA TGCAGTGCTAGATCGGGGGATACGCAGTATTTT. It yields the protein CSARSGDTQYF.

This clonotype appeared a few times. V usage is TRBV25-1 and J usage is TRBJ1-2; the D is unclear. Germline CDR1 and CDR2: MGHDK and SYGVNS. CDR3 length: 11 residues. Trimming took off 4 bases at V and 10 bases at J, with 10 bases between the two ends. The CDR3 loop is CASSVLRSYTF. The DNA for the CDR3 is TGTGCCAGCAGTGTACTAAGATCCTACACCTTC.

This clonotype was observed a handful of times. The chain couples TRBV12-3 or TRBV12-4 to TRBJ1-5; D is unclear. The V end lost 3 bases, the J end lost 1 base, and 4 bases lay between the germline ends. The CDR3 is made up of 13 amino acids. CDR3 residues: CASSFLSNQPQHF. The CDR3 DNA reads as TGTGCCAGCAGTTTCTTGAGCAATCAGCCCCAGCATTTT.

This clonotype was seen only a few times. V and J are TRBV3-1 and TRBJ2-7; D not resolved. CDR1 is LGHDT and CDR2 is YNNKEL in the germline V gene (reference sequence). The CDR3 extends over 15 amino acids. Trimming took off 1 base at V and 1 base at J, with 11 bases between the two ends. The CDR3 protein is CASSQGPEPSYEQYF. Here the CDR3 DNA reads TGTGCCAGCAGCCAAGGGCCAGAGCCTTCCTACGAGCAGTACTTC.